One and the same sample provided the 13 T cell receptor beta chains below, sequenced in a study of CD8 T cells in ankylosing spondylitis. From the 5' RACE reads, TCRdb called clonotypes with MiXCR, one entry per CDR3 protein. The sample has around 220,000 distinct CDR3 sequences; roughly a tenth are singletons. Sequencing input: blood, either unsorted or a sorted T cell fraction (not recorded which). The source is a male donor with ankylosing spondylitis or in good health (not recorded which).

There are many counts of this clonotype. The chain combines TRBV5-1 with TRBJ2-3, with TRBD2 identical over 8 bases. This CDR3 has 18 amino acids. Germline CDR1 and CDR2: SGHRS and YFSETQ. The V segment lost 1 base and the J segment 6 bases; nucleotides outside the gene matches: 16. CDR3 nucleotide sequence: TGCGCCAGCAGCTTGAACCCCCGGAGCGGGGGCGCCCAGGATACGCAGTATTTT. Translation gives CASSLNPRSGGAQDTQYF.

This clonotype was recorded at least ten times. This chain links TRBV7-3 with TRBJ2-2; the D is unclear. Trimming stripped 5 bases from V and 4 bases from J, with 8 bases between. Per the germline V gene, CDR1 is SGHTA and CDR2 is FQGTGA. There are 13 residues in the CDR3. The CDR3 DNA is TGTGCCAGCAGCCTCCAGCCCACCGGGGAGCTGTTTTTT. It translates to CASSLQPTGELFF.

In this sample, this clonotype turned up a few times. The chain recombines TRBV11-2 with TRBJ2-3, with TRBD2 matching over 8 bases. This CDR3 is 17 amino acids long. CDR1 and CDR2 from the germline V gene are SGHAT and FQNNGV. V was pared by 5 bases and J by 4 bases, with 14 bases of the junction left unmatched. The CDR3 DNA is TGTGCCAGCAGCCCCGGGGTCGCTAGCGGGTACTCAGATACGCAGTATTTT. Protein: CASSPGVASGYSDTQYF.

The CDR3 region is CSARGQESDQPQHF. For the CDR3, the DNA is TGCAGTGCTAGAGGTCAAGAGAGTGATCAGCCCCAGCATTTT. V and J are TRBV20-1 and TRBJ1-5; D unresolved. The CDR3 contains 14 residues. Trimming pared 1 base from V and 5 bases from J, leaving 12 bases between. CDR1 and CDR2 (germline): DFQATT, SNEGSKA (reference sequence).

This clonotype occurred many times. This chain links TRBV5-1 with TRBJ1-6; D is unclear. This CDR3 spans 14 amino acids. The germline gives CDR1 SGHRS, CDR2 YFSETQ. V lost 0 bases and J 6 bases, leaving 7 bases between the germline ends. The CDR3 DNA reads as TGCGCCAGCAGCTTGGGTGATGGTAATTCACCCCTCCACTTT. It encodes CASSLGDGNSPLHF.

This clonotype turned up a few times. CDR3: CASRLLAGGPTGELFF. DNA of the CDR3: TGTGCCAGCAGGTTACTAGCGGGGGGGCCAACCGGGGAGCTGTTTTTT. The chain couples TRBV6-5 to TRBJ2-2, with 13 bases aligning to TRBD2. The CDR3 spans 16 residues. Trimming removed 6 bases from V and 5 bases from J; junction bases left unmatched: 6. Germline loops: CDR1 MNHEY, CDR2 SVGAGI.

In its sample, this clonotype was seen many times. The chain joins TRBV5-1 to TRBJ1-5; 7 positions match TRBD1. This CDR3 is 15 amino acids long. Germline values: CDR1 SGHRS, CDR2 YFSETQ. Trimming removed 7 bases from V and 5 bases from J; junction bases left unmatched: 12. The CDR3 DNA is TGCGCCAGCCGCCCCAGGGAGGGGGCGGATCAGCCCCAGCATTTT. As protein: CASRPREGADQPQHF.

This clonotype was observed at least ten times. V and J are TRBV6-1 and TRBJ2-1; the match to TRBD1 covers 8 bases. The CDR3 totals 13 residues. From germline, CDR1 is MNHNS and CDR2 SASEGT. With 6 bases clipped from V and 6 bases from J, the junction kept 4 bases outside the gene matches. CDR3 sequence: CASSKTGVNEQFF. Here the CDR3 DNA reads TGTGCCAGCAGCAAGACAGGGGTCAATGAGCAGTTCTTC.

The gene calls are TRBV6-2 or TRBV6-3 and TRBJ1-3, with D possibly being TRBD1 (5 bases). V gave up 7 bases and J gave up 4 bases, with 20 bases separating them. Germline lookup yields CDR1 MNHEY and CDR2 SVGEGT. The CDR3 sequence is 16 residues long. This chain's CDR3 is CASTYRGSWGGNTIYF. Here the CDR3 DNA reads TGTGCCAGCACCTACAGAGGCTCCTGGGGCGGAAACACCATATATTTT.

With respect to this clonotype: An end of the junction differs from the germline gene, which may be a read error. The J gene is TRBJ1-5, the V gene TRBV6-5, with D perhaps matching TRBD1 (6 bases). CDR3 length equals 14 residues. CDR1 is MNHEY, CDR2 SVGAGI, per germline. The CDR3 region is CASSYGQNNHPQHF. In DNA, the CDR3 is TGTGCCAGCAGTTATGGACAGAATAATCACCCCCAGCATTTT.

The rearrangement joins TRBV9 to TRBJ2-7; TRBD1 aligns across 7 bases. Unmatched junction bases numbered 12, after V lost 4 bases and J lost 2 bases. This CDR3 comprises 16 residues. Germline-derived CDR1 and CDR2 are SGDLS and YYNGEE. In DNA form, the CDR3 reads TGTGCCAGCAGCTCCGGAGCCGGGCAGGGGGCCTACGAGCAGTACTTC. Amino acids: CASSSGAGQGAYEQYF.

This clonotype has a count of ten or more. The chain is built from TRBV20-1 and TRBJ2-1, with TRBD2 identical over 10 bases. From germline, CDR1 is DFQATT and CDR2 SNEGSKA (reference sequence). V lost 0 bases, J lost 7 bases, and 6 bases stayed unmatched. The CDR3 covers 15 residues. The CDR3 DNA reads TGCAGTGCTAGAGAGAGCGGGGGGGCCTGGAATGAGCAGTTCTTC. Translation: CSARESGGAWNEQFF.

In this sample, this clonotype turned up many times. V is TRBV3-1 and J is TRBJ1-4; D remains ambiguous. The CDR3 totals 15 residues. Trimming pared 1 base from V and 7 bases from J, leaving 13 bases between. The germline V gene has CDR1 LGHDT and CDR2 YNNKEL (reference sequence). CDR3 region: CASSQGVAGPEKLFF. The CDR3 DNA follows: TGTGCCAGCAGCCAAGGAGTCGCTGGTCCTGAAAAACTGTTTTTT.